One sample yielded the 30 T cell receptor beta chains listed below, sequenced in a study of T cell responses to AZD1222 COVID-19 vaccine. TCRdb's table, derived via immunoSEQ multiplex PCR, lists solely in-frame clones and lacks some. This table has over 150,000 clones, about 90% appearing once. This specimen consisted of peripheral blood, obtained on day 0 of MenACWY control vaccination. These receptors were taken from an adult in good health.

The chain carries TRBV19 and TRBJ1-1; 10 bases align to TRBD1. The CDR3 covers 16 residues. Germline V gene lookup returns CDR1 LNHDA and CDR2 SQIVND (reference sequence). The junction had 11 bases not matched to a gene; V was cut back by 5 bases and J by 5 bases. Here the CDR3 DNA reads TGTGCCAGTAGTGCCGGGACAGGGGTTGGCCGGACTGAAGCTTTCTTT. This codes for CASSAGTGVGRTEAFF.

The chain combines TRBV11-3 with TRBJ1-2; a possible D gene is TRBD1 (5 bases). The ends were cut back, 8 bases at V and 2 bases at J, with 9 bases in the middle. The CDR3 extends over 12 amino acids. Germline-derived CDR1 and CDR2 are SGHNT and YENEEA. The CDR3 loop reads CASGAGNYGYTF. CDR3 bases: TGTGCCAGCGGGGCGGGGAACTATGGCTACACCTTC.

The CDR3 is CASSPVAGGTGELFF. CDR3 bases: TGTGCCAGCAGCCCAGTAGCGGGAGGCACCGGGGAGCTGTTTTTT. The chain combines TRBV2 with TRBJ2-2, with TRBD2 identical over 10 bases. The germline V gene encodes CDR1 SNHLY and CDR2 FYNNEI. V lost 6 bases to trimming and J lost 4 bases; unmatched junction nucleotides: 5. The CDR3 spans 15 residues.

The chain is built from TRBV4-1 and TRBJ2-5; D is ambiguous. The CDR3 consists of 14 residues. Between the trimmed V and J ends, which lost 3 bases and 2 bases, there was a span of 10 bases. Germline CDR1 reads MGHRA; CDR2 reads YSYEKL. Here the CDR3 reads CASSQSPIQETQYF. The CDR3 nucleotides are TGCGCCAGCAGCCAGTCGCCCATTCAAGAGACCCAGTACTTC.

This clone has just one count. The chain has TRBV19 and TRBJ1-2; 10 bases align to TRBD1. This CDR3 spans 16 amino acids. Germline V gene data show CDR1 as LNHDA and CDR2 as SQIVND (reference sequence). The junction had 6 bases not matched to a gene; V was cut back by 1 base and J by 4 bases. This CDR3 is CASSIGGQGSLYGYTF. CDR3 DNA: TGTGCCAGTAGTATAGGGGGACAGGGGTCCCTCTATGGCTACACCTTC. Supplemented by reference TRBV19 and TRBJ1-2, the full variable domain reads DGGITQSPKYLFRKEGQNVTLSCEQNLNHDAMYWYRQDPGQGLRLIYYSQIVNDFQKGDIAEGYSVSREKKESFPLTVTSAQKNPTAFYLCASSIGGQGSLYGYTFGSGTRLTVV.

The chain recombines TRBV7-6 with TRBJ2-7; maybe TRBD2 (5 bases). The V end was cut by 0 bases, the J end by 6 bases, with 15 bases between. The CDR3 length is 15 residues. Germline V gives CDR1 SGHVS, CDR2 FNYEAQ. This CDR3 reads CASSLAAGNEGEQYF. The CDR3 DNA reads TGTGCCAGCAGCTTAGCGGCCGGGAATGAAGGCGAGCAGTACTTC.

This clone showed up just once. The rearrangement joins TRBV19 to TRBJ1-1; D is possibly TRBD1 (5 bases). V lost 5 bases and J 1 base, leaving 17 bases between the germline ends. The CDR3 extends over 16 amino acids. Looked up from germline, CDR1 is LNHDA and CDR2 is SQIVND (reference sequence). The CDR3 sequence: CASSPRTTVRNTEAFF. Here the CDR3 DNA reads TGTGCCAGTAGTCCTCGGACAACGGTGAGGAACACTGAAGCTTTCTTT.

The chain uses TRBV7-8 and TRBJ2-7; D uncertain. CDR1 and CDR2 from the germline V gene are SGHVS and FQNEAQ. Trimming removed 2 bases at V and 0 bases at J, with 14 bases between. CDR3 length equals 16 residues. Here the CDR3 DNA reads TGTGCCAGCAGCTTAAGAGGCAGACCCCTCTCCTACGAGCAGTACGTC. Translation: CASSLRGRPLSYEQYV.

The genes are TRBV19 and TRBJ2-7, with 11 bases that match TRBD2. The junction had 2 bases not matched to a gene; V was cut back by 7 bases and J by 3 bases. CDR1 is LNHDA and CDR2 is SQIVND in the germline V gene (reference sequence). There are 13 residues in the CDR3. The CDR3 coding sequence is TGTGCCAGTACCGGGACTAGCGGCTACGAGCAGTACTTC. Protein product: CASTGTSGYEQYF.

The chain is built from TRBV6-5 and TRBJ2-5, with a weak D call TRBD1 (5 bases). CDR3 length: 15 amino acids. Germline V CDR1 and CDR2: MNHEY, SVGAGI. Trimming pared 2 bases from V and 1 base from J, leaving 11 bases between. The CDR3 region has the DNA TGTGCCAGCAGTTACAGAGACAGCCTCCAAGAGACCCAGTACTTC. Its translation: CASSYRDSLQETQYF.

The rearrangement links TRBV29-1 to TRBJ2-5, with 12 positions matching TRBD2. The CDR3 extends over 13 amino acids. Germline V CDR1 and CDR2: SQVTM, ANQGSEA. The ends lost 6 bases at V and 7 bases at J; junction bases unmatched: 6. CDR3 sequence (DNA): TGCAGCGTCGGACTAGCGGGGACGAGGACCCAGTACTTC. Amino acid sequence: CSVGLAGTRTQYF.

The chain recombines TRBV5-1 with TRBJ2-2; the match to TRBD2 covers 13 bases. The junction had 9 bases not matched to a gene; V was cut back by 4 bases and J by 3 bases. This CDR3 is built from 18 residues. CDR1 SGHRS and CDR2 YFSETQ come from the germline V gene. CDR3: CASSRGLAGVSDTGELFF. The CDR3 bases are TGCGCCAGCAGCAGAGGACTAGCGGGAGTATCGGACACCGGGGAGCTGTTTTTT.

The V and J genes are TRBV4-3 and TRBJ1-2; the D gene is possibly TRBD1 (5 bases). Per the germline V gene, CDR1 is LGHNA and CDR2 is YSLEER. The CDR3 is 16 amino acids. V lost 0 bases, J lost 3 bases, and 14 bases lay in between. CDR3 bases: TGCGCCAGCAGCCAAGAATTGAGGGGTTTCGACTATGGCTACACCTTC. Amino acid sequence: CASSQELRGFDYGYTF.

The V gene is TRBV11-1, the J gene TRBJ2-1; 9 bases fit TRBD1. CDR3 length equals 15 residues. The V and J ends lost 5 bases and 6 bases, in that order; junction bases with no gene match: 8. In germline, CDR1 is SGHAT, CDR2 FQDESV (reference sequence). The CDR3 sequence: CASSQGQGKGNEQFF. CDR3 bases: TGTGCCAGCAGCCAGGGACAGGGAAAAGGCAATGAGCAGTTCTTC.

The V and J genes are TRBV7-3 and TRBJ2-1; TRBD2 matches at 7 bases. The CDR3 has 15 residues. V lost 7 bases to trimming and J lost 4 bases; unmatched junction nucleotides: 10. Germline V gene lookup returns CDR1 SGHTA and CDR2 FQGTGA. The CDR3 spells CASTPVVAGYNEQFF. Here the CDR3 DNA reads TGTGCCAGCACCCCCGTGGTAGCGGGTTACAATGAGCAGTTCTTC.

This chain uses TRBV2 with TRBJ2-2; 8 bases agree with TRBD2. V lost 6 bases, J lost 3 bases, and 6 bases stayed unmatched. Per germline, CDR1 SNHLY and CDR2 FYNNEI. This CDR3 comprises 15 residues. CDR3 amino acids: CASREASGHTGELFF. The CDR3 region has the DNA TGTGCCAGCAGGGAGGCTAGCGGGCACACCGGGGAGCTGTTTTTT.

The chain uses TRBV2 and TRBJ2-7; D is uncertain. From germline, CDR1 is SNHLY and CDR2 FYNNEI. The CDR3 consists of 12 residues. With 7 bases removed from V and 0 bases from J, the gap between germline ends came to 7 bases. The CDR3 DNA reads as TGTGCCAGCACCGAGGACTCCTACGAGCAGTACTTC. Residues: CASTEDSYEQYF.

This sequence joins TRBV21-1 and TRBJ2-7; the D call TRBD2 from the table was never checked on the DNA. TRBV21-1 is noted as a pseudogene. The CDR3 has 17 residues. The CDR3 coding sequence is TGTGCCAGCAGCAACGATCAATTTGGCCCGGGTGGAGACGAGCAGTACGTC. Translated, it gives CASSNDQFGPGGDEQYV.

The chain uses TRBV18 and TRBJ2-3, with TRBD2 identical over 11 bases. The trim removed 2 bases at V and 1 base at J, leaving 8 bases unmatched. This CDR3 has 18 residues. Germline V gene lookup returns CDR1 KGHSH and CDR2 LQKENI. The CDR3 is CASSPLAGGPSGTDTQYF. CDR3 coding DNA: TGTGCCAGCTCACCATTAGCGGGAGGGCCCTCTGGCACAGATACGCAGTATTTT.

The chain joins TRBV5-1 to TRBJ1-2, with 8 positions matching TRBD1. The CDR3 length is 16 residues. Germline V gene lookup returns CDR1 SGHRS and CDR2 YFSETQ. V was pared by 0 bases and J by 4 bases, with 8 bases of the junction left unmatched. This CDR3 reads CASSLEGQALGYGYTF. The CDR3 DNA follows: TGCGCCAGCAGCTTGGAGGGACAGGCCCTTGGCTATGGCTACACCTTC.

In its sample, this clone was seen once. J is TRBJ2-5 and V is TRBV23-1; possible D gene TRBD2, 5 bases. TRBV23-1 is noted as an ORF with a role that remains uncertain. CDR3 size: 16 residues. V was shortened by 6 bases and J by 1 base, with 18 bases between the two germline ends. DNA of the CDR3: TGCGCCAGCAGCCCTCTCAGGAGGAGATCCCAAGAGACCCAGTACTTC. This encodes CASSPLRRRSQETQYF.

The chain uses TRBV28 and TRBJ1-2; D may be TRBD1 (6 bases). Trimming took off 7 bases at V and 5 bases at J, with 14 bases between the two ends. The CDR3 contains 13 residues. Looked up from germline, CDR1 is MDHEN and CDR2 is SYDVKM. The CDR3 sequence: CASTPGTLYGYTF. The CDR3 region has the DNA TGTGCCAGCACGCCAGGGACACTATATGGCTACACCTTC.

This chain connects TRBV7-9 to TRBJ2-3; 10 nucleotides line up with TRBD2. Germline CDR1 and CDR2: SEHNR and FQNEAQ (reference sequence). This CDR3 spans 16 amino acids. J lost 4 bases, V lost 5 bases, and 9 bases had no gene match. The CDR3 loop is CASSISSGRGPDTQYF. CDR3 DNA sequence: TGTGCCAGCAGCATCTCTAGCGGGAGAGGCCCAGATACGCAGTATTTT.

This chain uses TRBV27 with TRBJ2-7; TRBD1 aligns across 7 bases. The germline CDR1 and CDR2 sequences are MNHEY and SMNVEV (reference sequence). The V gene end was trimmed by 4 bases and the J gene end by 1 base; junction bases not matched to a gene: 10. This CDR3 comprises 16 residues. Here the CDR3 reads CASSSARQGGSYEQYF. CDR3 bases: TGTGCCAGCAGTTCAGCACGACAGGGTGGGTCCTACGAGCAGTACTTC.

On this clone itself: At one end the junction does not follow the germline gene, possibly because of a read error. The V and J genes are TRBV6-1 and TRBJ2-2; TRBD2 aligns across 10 bases. Per the germline V gene, CDR1 is MNHNS and CDR2 is SASEGT. This CDR3 has 15 amino acids. The CDR3 DNA follows: TGTGCCAGCAGTCAAGCGGGGGGGTTCCCCGGGGAGCTGTTTTTT. As protein: CASSQAGGFPGELFF.

Comments on this clone: Other DNA sequences in the sample encode the same CDR3. The genes are TRBV3-1 (or the pseudogene TRBV3-2) and TRBJ1-2; unclear D gene. This CDR3 comprises 12 residues. Trimming took 1 base from V and 7 from J, leaving 7 bases between them. CDR1 is LGHDT, CDR2 YNNKEL, per germline (reference sequence). The CDR3, as DNA: TGTGCCAGCAGCCAAGGGGTGGGTGGCTACACCTTC. Its translation is CASSQGVGGYTF.

The chain links TRBV3-1 (or the pseudogene TRBV3-2) to TRBJ1-1, with 10 bases lining up with TRBD1. This CDR3 region has 13 residues. Trimming at V came to 0 bases and at J to 11 bases, leaving 3 bases not matched to a gene. Germline V gives CDR1 LGHDT, CDR2 YNNKEL (reference sequence). The DNA of the CDR3 is TGTGCCAGCAGCCAAGAGGACAGGGGGAAGGCTTTCTTT. Encoded protein: CASSQEDRGKAFF.

V usage is TRBV4-2 and J usage is TRBJ2-7, with TRBD2 matching over 9 bases. V lost 5 bases and J lost 4; bases outside the gene matches: 9. Germline CDR1 and CDR2: LGHNA and YNFKEQ. This CDR3 has 15 residues. CDR3 DNA sequence: TGTGCCAGCAGCACCCAACCGGGACTAGCTTACGAGCAGTACTTC. Translating it yields CASSTQPGLAYEQYF.

This clone came up a few times. CDR3 sequence reads: CATSDGTGGNTIYF. The CDR3 DNA sequence: TGTGCCACCAGTGACGGGACAGGGGGAAACACCATATATTTT. The rearrangement joins TRBV24-1 to TRBJ1-3; TRBD1 matches at 9 bases. V trimming: 4 bases; J trimming: 4 bases; junction bases outside the gene matches: 1. The germline V gene encodes CDR1 KGHDR and CDR2 SFDVKD. This CDR3 contains 14 residues.

The J gene is TRBJ1-1, the V gene TRBV28, with D possibly matching TRBD1 (6 bases). The CDR3 runs 16 residues. Germline V lookup: CDR1 MDHEN, CDR2 SYDVKM. V lost 1 base and J 3 bases, leaving 15 bases between the germline ends. This CDR3 is CASSLSTGRGDTEAFF. Here the CDR3 DNA reads TGTGCCAGCAGTTTATCAACGGGCAGGGGTGACACTGAAGCTTTCTTT.